Shown below are 30 T cell receptor beta chains from a single sample sequenced in a study of cytomegalovirus exposure and HLA in healthy donors. The PCR contained 60 Vbeta and 13 Jbeta primers. Repertoires were generated with immunoSEQ multiplex PCR, while TCRdb's copy carries only in-frame clones and drops some. The sample holds roughly 200,000 clones, around 77% seen once. The sequenced sample consisted of PBMCs. The source is a woman aged 25 to 45 in good health and CMV-seronegative.

The chain employs TRBV7-2 and TRBJ2-7; no clear D. This CDR3 spans 16 amino acids. CDR1 is SGHTA, CDR2 FQGNSA, per germline. V lost 1 base and J lost 4, with 17 bases in between. The CDR3 spells CASSLVVASPIYEQYF. CDR3 nucleotide sequence: TGTGCCAGCAGCTTAGTGGTAGCTTCGCCGATATACGAGCAGTACTTC.

V is TRBV5-1 and J is TRBJ2-1; TRBD2 matches 13 bases. Germline CDR1 and CDR2: SGHRS and YFSETQ. The junction had 6 bases not matched to a gene; V was cut back by 3 bases and J by 9 bases. The CDR3 covers 15 residues. The CDR3 protein is CASSSTSGGRVEQFF. The CDR3 DNA follows: TGCGCCAGCAGCTCGACTAGCGGGGGGCGGGTTGAGCAGTTCTTC.

The genes are TRBV25-1 and TRBJ1-2, with 10 bases that match TRBD1. With V trimmed by 4 bases and J by 4 bases, 15 bases remained unmatched. Germline V gene lookup returns CDR1 MGHDK and CDR2 SYGVNS. The CDR3 spans 18 residues. Written as DNA, the CDR3 is TGTGCCAGCAGTGGCCTCGACAGGGGGCAGAGGAGTACCTATGGCTACACCTTC. Encoded protein: CASSGLDRGQRSTYGYTF.

V and J are TRBV5-1 and TRBJ1-1, with D uncertain. V dropped 7 bases and J dropped 0 bases, with 10 bases sitting between them. The CDR3 runs to 13 residues. CDR1 SGHRS and CDR2 YFSETQ come from the germline V gene. In DNA, the CDR3 is TGCGCCAGCGGTTCGGGAGTGAACACTGAAGCTTTCTTT. Its translation: CASGSGVNTEAFF.

The chain joins TRBV6-1 to TRBJ1-2; the D is unclear. Germline lookup yields CDR1 MNHNS and CDR2 SASEGT. Trimming took off 1 base at V and 4 bases at J, with 16 bases between the two ends. The CDR3 covers 16 residues. CDR3 amino acids: CASSEEWFSPPYGYTF. The CDR3 nucleotides read TGTGCCAGCAGTGAAGAATGGTTTAGCCCCCCCTATGGCTACACCTTC.

This clone was counted a few times. The chain recombines TRBV11-3 with TRBJ2-7; the D is unclear. The CDR3 sequence is 14 residues long. CDR1 SGHNT and CDR2 YENEEA come from the germline V gene. Trimming stripped 5 bases from V and 0 bases from J, with 11 bases between. CDR3 amino acids: CASSPSSSSYEQYF. The CDR3 DNA sequence: TGTGCCAGCAGCCCATCTTCTAGCTCCTACGAGCAGTACTTC.

The chain uses TRBV27 and TRBJ1-1; no clear D. CDR1 is MNHEY and CDR2 is SMNVEV in the germline V gene (reference sequence). The V end was cut by 6 bases, the J end by 2 bases, with 13 bases between. The CDR3 length is 14 residues. The CDR3 loop is CASSRIGSNTEAFF. In DNA form, the CDR3 reads TGTGCCAGCAGCCGAATAGGGAGTAACACTGAAGCTTTCTTT.

CDR3 in DNA: TGTGCCAGCTCACCAGGCGACAGGGTATACATTCAGTACTTC. Its protein product is CASSPGDRVYIQYF. The chain is built from TRBV18 and TRBJ2-4, with 7 positions matching TRBD1. This CDR3 contains 14 residues. V lost 2 bases and J lost 8; bases outside the gene matches: 6. Germline V gene data show CDR1 as KGHSH and CDR2 as LQKENI.

The chain couples TRBV7-8 to TRBJ2-7; TRBD2 agrees at 9 bases. Germline trimming cut 5 bases from V and 3 bases from J; bases unmatched to any gene: 8. This CDR3 region has 15 residues. The germline V gene has CDR1 SGHVS and CDR2 FQNEAQ. CDR3 DNA: TGTGCCAGCAGCCCCTGGACTAGCGTTTACTACGAGCAGTACTTC. Its protein is CASSPWTSVYYEQYF.

The V call is TRBV6-5, the J call TRBJ2-7; 8 bases match TRBD1. Germline-derived CDR1 and CDR2 are MNHEY and SVGAGI. The J segment lost 3 bases and the V segment lost 6 bases, leaving 10 bases of the junction unmatched. The CDR3 consists of 15 residues. As DNA, the CDR3 is TGTGCCAGCAGGTCCCCCGAGACAGGGGTCTACGAGCAGTACTTC. Translating gives CASRSPETGVYEQYF.

The chain joins TRBV7-2 to TRBJ2-7; D gene uncertain. This CDR3 has 14 amino acids. V was shortened by 3 bases and J by 5 bases, with 14 bases between the two germline ends. The germline CDR1 and CDR2 sequences are SGHTA and FQGNSA. The CDR3 DNA reads as TGTGCCAGCAGCTTTATCCCCGGGTATGACGAGCAGTACTTC. Translated: CASSFIPGYDEQYF.

The genes are TRBV5-1 and TRBJ2-1; the match to TRBD2 covers 10 bases. Germline trimming cut 2 bases from V and 9 bases from J; bases unmatched to any gene: 8. CDR1 is SGHRS and CDR2 is YFSETQ in the germline V gene. This CDR3 spans 15 amino acids. The CDR3 loop is CASSFIAGGSIEQFF. The DNA for the CDR3 is TGCGCCAGCAGCTTCATAGCGGGGGGCTCAATTGAGCAGTTCTTC. Filled out from reference TRBV5-1 and TRBJ2-1, the complete variable domain reads KAGVTQTPRYLIKTRGQQVTLSCSPISGHRSVSWYQQTPGQGLQFLFEYFSETQRNKGNFPGRFSGRQFSNSRSEMNVSTLELGDSALYLCASSFIAGGSIEQFFGPGTRLTVL.

The chain combines TRBV27 with TRBJ1-2; 8 bases fit TRBD1. V lost 5 bases, J lost 4 bases, and 6 bases stayed unmatched. CDR1 is MNHEY and CDR2 is SMNVEV in the germline V gene (reference sequence). This CDR3 is 14 amino acids long. CDR3 in DNA: TGTGCCAGCAGTGAGAGACAGGGGTTCTATGGCTACACCTTC. This encodes CASSERQGFYGYTF.

The chain has TRBV5-6 and TRBJ2-2; TRBD2 is a possible D gene (6 bases). Germline lookup yields CDR1 SGHDT and CDR2 YYEEEE. The CDR3 has 16 amino acids. The V and J ends lost 1 base and 5 bases respectively, with 15 bases between them. The CDR3 nucleotides are TGTGCCAGCAGCTTGCTTAGCGGAGGAAGGACCGGGGAGCTGTTTTTT. Translation gives CASSLLSGGRTGELFF.

The V call is TRBV5-1, the J call TRBJ1-1; the match to TRBD1 covers 8 bases. CDR3 length: 17 residues. J lost 5 bases, V lost 4 bases, and 16 bases had no gene match. Germline CDR1 SGHRS, CDR2 YFSETQ. CDR3 sequence: CASSLGLPGQGGTEAFF. In DNA, the CDR3 is TGCGCCAGCAGCCTGGGATTACCCGGACAGGGTGGAACTGAAGCTTTCTTT.

The table lists this clone with a count of one. The chain couples TRBV27 to TRBJ1-2, with D perhaps TRBD1 (5 bases). Germline V gene sequence: CDR1 MNHEY, CDR2 SMNVEV (reference sequence). The CDR3 is 15 residues long. V was pared by 4 bases and J by 2 bases, with 14 bases between. CDR3 region: CASSSEYRQNYGYTF. The CDR3 region has the DNA TGTGCCAGCAGTTCCGAATACCGACAGAACTATGGCTACACCTTC.

The gene calls are TRBV27 and TRBJ2-7; maybe TRBD1 (5 bases). Germline-derived CDR1 and CDR2 are MNHEY and SMNVEV (reference sequence). The length of the CDR3 is 16 residues. Trimming took 6 bases from V and 3 from J, leaving 21 bases between them. In nucleotides, the CDR3 is TGTGCCAGCAGCCGATCGGTAGGACACCACGGCTACGAGCAGTACTTC. Amino acids: CASSRSVGHHGYEQYF.

This chain joins TRBV9 and TRBJ2-5; D might be TRBD2 (6 bases). Trimming took off 1 base at V and 4 bases at J, with 11 bases between the two ends. The CDR3 has 14 amino acids. Germline loops: CDR1 SGDLS, CDR2 YYNGEE. Written as DNA, the CDR3 is TGTGCCAGCAGCGTACGGGACGGGGGAGAGACCCAGTACTTC. Translating it yields CASSVRDGGETQYF. Looking up the rest from reference TRBV9 and TRBJ2-5 gives the full variable domain: DSGVTQTPKHLITATGQRVTLRCSPRSGDLSVYWYQQSLDQGLQFLIQYYNGEERAKGNILERFSAQQFPDLHSELNLSSLELGDSALYFCASSVRDGGETQYFGPGTRLLVL.

To note about this clone: This likely reflects a read error, since a far larger clone is one base away. The sample carries other DNA sequences with the same CDR3. This chain joins TRBV4-1 and TRBJ2-1; 10 bases line up with TRBD2. V lost 5 bases to trimming and J lost 7 bases; unmatched junction nucleotides: 11. Per germline, CDR1 MGHRA and CDR2 YSYEKL. The CDR3 is 16 residues long. In DNA, the CDR3 is TGCGCCAGCAGCAGCCAGCGGGGGGGCCGAGGTAATGAGCAGTTCTTC. The encoded protein is CASSSQRGGRGNEQFF.

This clone was detected only a few times. The rearrangement uses TRBV30 and TRBJ1-5; D call uncertain. Germline V CDR1 and CDR2: GTSNPN, SVGIG (reference sequence). Between the trimmed V and J ends, which lost 4 bases and 4 bases, there was a span of 17 bases. This CDR3 spans 15 amino acids. The CDR3, as DNA: TGTGCCTGGAAACCACCCGGCCGGGGAAATCAGCCCCAGCATTTT. Translation gives CAWKPPGRGNQPQHF. The full variable domain, its missing parts supplied by reference TRBV30 and TRBJ1-5, is SQTIHQWPATLVQPVGSPLSLECTVEGTSNPNLYWYRQAAGRGLQLLFYSVGIGQISSEVPQNLSASRPQDRQFILSSKKLLLSDSGFYLCAWKPPGRGNQPQHFGDGTRLSIL.

This chain connects TRBV18 to TRBJ1-2; 7 bases map to TRBD1. Germline V gene sequence: CDR1 KGHSH, CDR2 LQKENI. V lost 0 bases to trimming and J lost 8 bases; unmatched junction nucleotides: 6. This CDR3 has 14 amino acids. CDR3 nucleotides: TGTGCCAGCTCACCACCGCACAGGGGAGGCGGCTACACCTTC. As protein: CASSPPHRGGGYTF.

On this clone itself: The same CDR3 also results from other DNA sequences found in this sample. V gene TRBV6-1 combines with J gene TRBJ2-3; TRBD2 matches at 13 bases. Germline V lookup: CDR1 MNHNS, CDR2 SASEGT. With V trimmed by 7 bases and J by 4 bases, 5 bases remained unmatched. The CDR3 extends over 15 amino acids. The DNA for the CDR3 is TGTGCCAGCAACAGACTAGCGGGAGGTCCAGATACGCAGTATTTT. This sequence encodes CASNRLAGGPDTQYF.

This clone came up a few times. The chain is built from TRBV7-9 and TRBJ2-1; 11 nucleotides match TRBD1. The germline gives CDR1 SEHNR, CDR2 FQNEAQ (reference sequence). V gave up 3 bases and J gave up 10 bases; unmatched junction bases: 14. The CDR3 consists of 17 residues. CDR3 sequence: CASSFPPGTGGGIEQFF. The CDR3, as DNA: TGTGCCAGCAGCTTTCCCCCCGGGACAGGGGGAGGAATCGAGCAGTTCTTC.

This chain joins TRBV5-1 and TRBJ1-1; 8 positions match TRBD1. J gave up 3 bases and V 2 bases, and 6 bases lay outside the gene matches. In germline, CDR1 is SGHRS, CDR2 YFSETQ. This CDR3 region has 15 residues. The CDR3 DNA reads as TGCGCCAGCAGCTTTCAGGGGGCTAGGGACACTGAAGCTTTCTTT. It codes for CASSFQGARDTEAFF. The full variable domain, its missing parts supplied by reference TRBV5-1 and TRBJ1-1, is KAGVTQTPRYLIKTRGQQVTLSCSPISGHRSVSWYQQTPGQGLQFLFEYFSETQRNKGNFPGRFSGRQFSNSRSEMNVSTLELGDSALYLCASSFQGARDTEAFFGQGTRLTVV.

Notes on this clone: A junction boundary mismatches the germline segment, possibly from a read error. The rearrangement uses TRBV15 and TRBJ1-2; the D gene is possibly TRBD1 (5 bases). This CDR3 region has 15 residues. Germline-derived CDR1 and CDR2 are LNHNV and YYDKDF (reference sequence). Here the CDR3 reads CATSRVGLGDYGYPF. CDR3 nucleotide sequence: TGTGCCACCAGCAGAGTGGGCCTGGGGGACTATGGCTACCCCTTC.

This clone was counted between two and nine times. The J gene is TRBJ1-2, the V gene TRBV9, with a possible D match to TRBD1 (5 bases). This CDR3 has 15 amino acids. The V gene's germline CDR1 is SGDLS and CDR2 YYNGEE. V lost 0 bases, J lost 4 bases, and 13 bases lay in between. The CDR3 DNA is TGTGCCAGCAGCGTAGCCGGCAGGGAAGGCTATGGCTACACCTTC. Encoded protein: CASSVAGREGYGYTF. Based on the CDR3 plus reference TRBV9 and TRBJ1-2, the full variable domain is DSGVTQTPKHLITATGQRVTLRCSPRSGDLSVYWYQQSLDQGLQFLIQYYNGEERAKGNILERFSAQQFPDLHSELNLSSLELGDSALYFCASSVAGREGYGYTFGSGTRLTVV.

The rearrangement uses TRBV4-2 and TRBJ2-2, with 9 bases matching TRBD1. Germline V gene data show CDR1 as LGHNA and CDR2 as YNFKEQ. J was trimmed by 4 bases and V by 4 bases; bases with no gene match: 7. CDR3 length: 16 residues. CDR3 residues: CASSPPGQGVTGELFF. The CDR3 DNA is TGTGCCAGCAGCCCGCCGGGACAGGGTGTCACCGGGGAGCTGTTTTTT.

CDR3 in amino acids: CASSRDGLTDTQYF. The CDR3, as DNA: TGCGCCAGCAGCCGCGATGGTTTGACAGATACGCAGTATTTT. The chain is built from TRBV5-1 and TRBJ2-3; D unclear. V lost 4 bases and J 3 bases, leaving 12 bases between the germline ends. Germline V CDR1 and CDR2: SGHRS, YFSETQ. The CDR3 runs 14 residues.

The gene calls are TRBV6-1 and TRBJ2-1, with 9 bases fitting TRBD2. Trimming removed 6 bases from V and 2 bases from J; junction bases left unmatched: 5. Germline CDR1 and CDR2: MNHNS and SASEGT. The CDR3 contains 15 residues. This CDR3 reads CASRVAGEAYNEQFF. Written as DNA, the CDR3 is TGTGCCAGCAGAGTAGCGGGAGAGGCCTACAATGAGCAGTTCTTC.

CDR3 coding DNA: TGTGCCAGTAGCCGAAGGCAGGGGGCGGAAGCTTTCTTT. Translating gives CASSRRQGAEAFF. The chain links TRBV19 to TRBJ1-1; TRBD1 agrees at 8 bases. J gave up 8 bases and V 6 bases, and 8 bases lay outside the gene matches. This CDR3 comprises 13 residues. Looked up from germline, CDR1 is LNHDA and CDR2 is SQIVND (reference sequence).